This TCR beta chain came from a study of cytomegalovirus exposure and HLA in healthy donors. Study-wide context: Within the Caucasian-associated ancestry cluster were roughly 81% of the approximately 400 genotyped donors.

The PCR had 60 Vbeta and 13 Jbeta primers. Profiling relied on immunoSEQ multiplex PCR, and the TCRdb table lists in-frame clones only, not all of them. The sample consists of approximately 140,000 clones, around four fifths of them appearing once. J lost 3 bases, V lost 5 bases, and 2 bases had no gene match. CDR3 length: 14 residues. Germline assignment: CDR1 LNHDA and CDR2 SQIVND (reference sequence). General study findings and limits: Several top significant clusters appeared, in a later analysis, to be linked to common viral pathogens. CMV serostatus stood as the only immune exposure information on hand.

Notes on this clone: Its specificity is unknown.

Each donor's status was that of a healthy bone marrow donor. Sequences were obtained from PBMCs. The receptor was derived from a male donor in good health and CMV-seropositive. The gene calls are TRBV19 and TRBJ2-7; 12 positions match TRBD2. CDR3 coding DNA: TGTGCCAGTAGTCCTAGCGGGGGGGACTACGAGCAGTACTTC. It translates to CASSPSGGDYEQYF.